The 27 T cell receptor beta chains presented below share a single source sample, sequenced in a study of blood T cell repertoires in COVID-19. The protocol was immunoSEQ multiplex PCR, while the TCRdb copy is restricted to in-frame clones and leaves out a portion. The table lists around 170,000 clones, approximately 80% of them singletons. Specimen: PBMCs or T cells enriched from blood (not recorded which). Every receptor here comes from a man between 60 and 75 years old who had been exposed to COVID-19.

The chain recombines TRBV27 with TRBJ1-1; a possible D gene is TRBD1 (6 bases). Trimming pared 2 bases from V and 0 bases from J, leaving 10 bases between. Germline V lookup: CDR1 MNHEY, CDR2 SMNVEV (reference sequence). This CDR3 region has 15 residues. CDR3 in DNA: TGTGCCAGCAGTTTACAACCAGGGGTGAACACTGAAGCTTTCTTT. Translating it yields CASSLQPGVNTEAFF.

About this clone itself: Mismatch with germline at one junction end may stem from a read error. The V and J genes are TRBV3-1 (or the pseudogene TRBV3-2) and TRBJ2-1; possible D gene TRBD2, 6 bases. Germline V gene lookup returns CDR1 LGHDT and CDR2 YNNKEL (reference sequence). The CDR3 is 17 amino acids. CDR3: CASSQDMPGVYYDEQFF. CDR3 sequence (DNA): TGTGCCAGCAGCCAAGATATGCCGGGAGTGTACTACGATGAGCAGTTCTTC.

The chain couples TRBV5-1 to TRBJ1-4, with D hard to call. V lost 4 bases, J lost 5 bases, and 12 bases lay in between. This CDR3 has 14 residues. Germline CDR1 SGHRS, CDR2 YFSETQ. This CDR3 is CASSPPGLNEKLFF. CDR3 coding DNA: TGCGCCAGCAGCCCGCCGGGTCTCAATGAAAAACTGTTTTTT.

The chain links TRBV29-1 to TRBJ2-1; 9 bases fit TRBD2. Germline V lookup: CDR1 SQVTM, CDR2 ANQGSEA. V shed 4 bases, J shed 7 bases, and the junction held 5 bases outside the gene matches. This CDR3 is built from 13 residues. Here the CDR3 DNA reads TGCAGCGTTGGGCTAGCGGGAAGTAATGAGCAGTTCTTC. Its protein is CSVGLAGSNEQFF.

The chain carries TRBV28 and TRBJ2-5, with D perhaps TRBD1 (7 bases). This CDR3 is built from 14 residues. From germline, CDR1 is MDHEN and CDR2 SYDVKM. V shed 3 bases and J shed 5 bases, with 13 bases lying between them. The CDR3 loop reads CASSFQGGPETQYF. The CDR3 DNA follows: TGTGCCAGCAGTTTCCAGGGGGGTCCGGAGACCCAGTACTTC.

This clone was observed a few times. This chain uses TRBV14 with TRBJ2-1; D may be TRBD2 (5 bases). Trimming removed 0 bases at V and 12 bases at J, with 18 bases between. CDR3 length: 15 residues. Germline V gene sequence: CDR1 SGHDN, CDR2 FVKESK. The CDR3 is CASSQDGRVRSGQFF. The CDR3 bases are TGTGCCAGCAGCCAAGACGGGCGGGTGCGGTCGGGGCAGTTCTTC.

This chain joins TRBV30 and TRBJ2-1; maybe TRBD2 (5 bases). V lost 4 bases and J lost 6, with 10 bases in between. The CDR3 contains 12 residues. Germline CDR1 GTSNPN, CDR2 SVGIG (reference sequence). Written as DNA, the CDR3 is TGTGCCTGGAACGGGATCGTCAATGAGCAGTTCTTC. This codes for CAWNGIVNEQFF.

V usage is TRBV2 and J usage is TRBJ2-7; a possible D gene is TRBD1 (6 bases). Trimming pared 5 bases from V and 7 bases from J, leaving 18 bases between. This CDR3 region has 14 residues. CDR1 is SNHLY and CDR2 is FYNNEI in the germline V gene. CDR3 in DNA: TGTGCCAGCAGTATCGGTACAGGGATGCGAGAGCAGTACTTC. Protein sequence: CASSIGTGMREQYF.

Written as DNA, the CDR3 is TGCGCCAGCAGAGTCCTAGCGACTAACCACAATGAGCAGTTCTTC. Residues: CASRVLATNHNEQFF. This rearrangement joins TRBV5-1 to TRBJ2-1; D perhaps matches TRBD2 (6 bases). The V gene lost 5 bases and the J gene lost 5 bases, with 17 bases spanning the gap. The CDR3 consists of 15 residues. CDR1 is SGHRS and CDR2 is YFSETQ in the germline V gene. The complete variable domain, with remaining parts taken from reference TRBV5-1 and TRBJ2-1, reads KAGVTQTPRYLIKTRGQQVTLSCSPISGHRSVSWYQQTPGQGLQFLFEYFSETQRNKGNFPGRFSGRQFSNSRSEMNVSTLELGDSALYLCASRVLATNHNEQFFGPGTRLTVL.

The chain joins TRBV14 to TRBJ1-3; D gene unclear. Trimming stripped 2 bases from V and 1 base from J, with 15 bases between. The germline V gene encodes CDR1 SGHDN and CDR2 FVKESK. This CDR3 is built from 17 residues. The CDR3: CASSQFGFRLSGNTIYF. In nucleotides, the CDR3 is TGTGCCAGCAGCCAATTCGGGTTCAGATTATCTGGAAACACCATATATTTT.

The chain is built from TRBV18 and TRBJ2-7, with 7 bases fitting TRBD1. V shed 6 bases, J shed 3 bases, and the junction held 8 bases outside the gene matches. The germline gives CDR1 KGHSH, CDR2 LQKENI. This CDR3 contains 14 residues. CDR3 region: CASSSRDSFYEQYF. The CDR3 DNA is TGTGCCAGCTCGAGCCGGGACAGCTTCTACGAGCAGTACTTC.

The V call is TRBV3-1 (or the pseudogene TRBV3-2), the J call TRBJ2-1; TRBD2 matches 7 bases. CDR1 and CDR2 from the germline V gene are LGHDT and YNNKEL (reference sequence). The CDR3 spans 16 residues. Germline trimming cut 0 bases from V and 4 bases from J; bases unmatched to any gene: 6. In DNA, the CDR3 is TGTGCCAGCAGCCAAGAGCTAGCGGATGGGTACAATGAGCAGTTCTTC. This sequence encodes CASSQELADGYNEQFF.

The V gene is TRBV5-1, the J gene TRBJ2-7; 7 nucleotides match TRBD2. The CDR3 sequence is 15 residues long. Germline loops: CDR1 SGHRS, CDR2 YFSETQ. Unmatched junction bases numbered 9, after V lost 3 bases and J lost 3 bases. CDR3 in DNA: TGCGCCAGCAGCTCACCGGAGGGAGGGCACTACGAGCAGTACTTC. Its translation is CASSSPEGGHYEQYF. Drawing the rest from reference TRBV5-1 and TRBJ2-7, the complete variable domain is KAGVTQTPRYLIKTRGQQVTLSCSPISGHRSVSWYQQTPGQGLQFLFEYFSETQRNKGNFPGRFSGRQFSNSRSEMNVSTLELGDSALYLCASSSPEGGHYEQYFGPGTRLTVT.

This chain uses TRBV29-1 with TRBJ2-2; no clear D gene. The CDR3 sequence is 10 residues long. Germline V gives CDR1 SQVTM, CDR2 ANQGSEA. V lost 4 bases and J 7 bases, leaving 4 bases between the germline ends. The CDR3 sequence: CSVGHGELFF. The DNA for the CDR3 is TGCAGCGTTGGACACGGGGAGCTGTTTTTT.

The chain is built from TRBV5-6 and TRBJ2-7, with 8 bases identical to TRBD2. The V gene's germline CDR1 is SGHDT and CDR2 YYEEEE. V shed 6 bases and J 4 bases; nucleotides not matched to a gene: 9. The CDR3 is 14 amino acids. The CDR3 here is CASKDSGTSYEQYF. DNA of the CDR3: TGTGCCAGCAAAGATAGCGGGACTTCTTACGAGCAGTACTTC. The variable domain in full, completed from reference TRBV5-6 and TRBJ2-7, reads DAGVTQSPTHLIKTRGQQVTLRCSPKSGHDTVSWYQQALGQGPQFIFQYYEEEERQRGNFPDRFSGHQFPNYSSELNVNALLLGDSALYLCASKDSGTSYEQYFGPGTRLTVT.

The rearrangement uses TRBV5-1 and TRBJ2-1; 7 nucleotides align to TRBD2. Germline CDR1 and CDR2: SGHRS and YFSETQ. Unmatched junction bases numbered 11, after V lost 5 bases and J lost 0 bases. There are 17 residues in the CDR3. This chain's CDR3 is CASRLVGGGSSYNEQFF. The CDR3 nucleotides read TGCGCCAGCAGACTTGTAGGAGGCGGGAGCTCCTACAATGAGCAGTTCTTC.

V and J are TRBV27 and TRBJ2-1; 7 bases match TRBD2. The germline CDR1 and CDR2 sequences are MNHEY and SMNVEV (reference sequence). The V gene end was trimmed by 6 bases and the J gene end by 4 bases; junction bases not matched to a gene: 9. The CDR3 is 15 residues long. Here the CDR3 reads CASRKLAEMYNEQFF. CDR3 in DNA: TGTGCCAGCAGAAAGCTAGCGGAGATGTACAATGAGCAGTTCTTC.

This clone has a handful of counts. The rearrangement uses TRBV5-1 and TRBJ2-5; D is possibly TRBD2 (5 bases). Trimming stripped 6 bases from V and 1 base from J, with 16 bases between. CDR1 is SGHRS, CDR2 YFSETQ, per germline. This CDR3 region has 15 residues. CDR3: CASKDSASSQETQYF. The CDR3 coding sequence is TGCGCCAGCAAAGATAGCGCCAGTTCCCAAGAGACCCAGTACTTC.

The chain has TRBV5-1 and TRBJ1-1; D not resolved. Per germline, CDR1 SGHRS and CDR2 YFSETQ. This CDR3 spans 14 amino acids. The ends were cut back, 2 bases at V and 1 base at J, with 9 bases in the middle. DNA of the CDR3: TGCGCCAGCAGCTTTACCAGGCAGAACACTGAAGCTTTCTTT. Protein: CASSFTRQNTEAFF.

This clone was seen once. This chain connects TRBV5-6 to TRBJ1-2; 10 bases are shared with TRBD1. This CDR3 is 14 amino acids long. The V gene's germline CDR1 is SGHDT and CDR2 YYEEEE. V dropped 6 bases and J dropped 6; count of bases not matched to a gene: 8. The DNA for the CDR3 is TGTGCCAGCACATCCTCCGGGACAGGGGATGGCTACACCTTC. As protein: CASTSSGTGDGYTF.

This chain uses TRBV10-3 with TRBJ1-1; D not certain. This CDR3 has 14 residues. The V end was cut by 6 bases, the J end by 1 base, with 12 bases between. Germline V gene lookup returns CDR1 ENHRY and CDR2 SYGVKD. The chain's CDR3 is CAISPEQANTEAFF. The CDR3 coding sequence is TGTGCCATCAGCCCCGAGCAGGCGAACACTGAAGCTTTCTTT.

This clone was observed once. This rearrangement joins TRBV5-1 to TRBJ2-1; 8 nucleotides line up with TRBD2. Trimming cost V 3 bases and J 5 bases; bases outside gene matches: 7. Germline V lookup: CDR1 SGHRS, CDR2 YFSETQ. The CDR3 loop spans 15 amino acids. CDR3 sequence reads: CASSSAGGAHNEQFF. As DNA, the CDR3 is TGCGCCAGCAGCTCGGCCGGGGGGGCCCACAATGAGCAGTTCTTC.

This chain connects TRBV7-2 to TRBJ1-2, with a tentative D call TRBD1 (6 bases). Germline assignment: CDR1 SGHTA and CDR2 FQGNSA. This CDR3 has 14 residues. V was clipped by 11 bases and J by 4 bases, with 20 bases between them. CDR3 in amino acids: CACWGRGPGYGYTF. The DNA for the CDR3 is TGTGCCTGTTGGGGGCGGGGGCCGGGCTATGGCTACACCTTC.

The chain couples TRBV11-3 to TRBJ2-2; D call uncertain. Per the germline V gene, CDR1 is SGHNT and CDR2 is YENEEA. V lost 1 base and J lost 1, with 4 bases in between. This CDR3 has 14 amino acids. The DNA of the CDR3 is TGTGCCAGCAGCTTAGGACTGAACACCGGGGAGCTGTTTTTT. It yields the protein CASSLGLNTGELFF.

The V and J genes are TRBV27 and TRBJ2-7; 7 nucleotides match TRBD2. Germline V lookup: CDR1 MNHEY, CDR2 SMNVEV (reference sequence). The length of the CDR3 is 15 residues. Germline trimming cut 5 bases from V and 3 bases from J; bases unmatched to any gene: 10. The CDR3 DNA reads as TGTGCCAGCAGTCCGTGGGGGAGGGTAGGCTACGAGCAGTACTTC. Translating gives CASSPWGRVGYEQYF.

This clone was recorded only once. The V call is TRBV7-2, the J call TRBJ1-2; tentative D call: TRBD1 (5 bases). The germline CDR1 and CDR2 sequences are SGHTA and FQGNSA. The CDR3 loop spans 17 amino acids. The V end was cut by 5 bases, the J end by 1 base, with 20 bases between. The CDR3 loop reads CASSPRQSPARNYGYTF. DNA for the CDR3: TGTGCCAGCAGCCCCCGACAGAGTCCAGCCCGTAACTATGGCTACACCTTC.

This clone is a singleton in its sample. The chain is built from TRBV19 and TRBJ2-1, with a tentative D call TRBD1 (6 bases). The germline V gene has CDR1 LNHDA and CDR2 SQIVND (reference sequence). V was pared by 10 bases and J by 3 bases, with 16 bases between. CDR3 length equals 14 residues. The CDR3 here is CATRRDTYYNEQFF. The DNA for the CDR3 is TGTGCCACCCGCCGGGACACCTACTACAATGAGCAGTTCTTC.